The rows below give T cell receptor beta chains drawn from one sample of a study of cytomegalovirus exposure and HLA in healthy donors. Sequencing used immunoSEQ multiplex PCR; TCRdb keeps in-frame clones, though not all of them. The profile shows about 90,000 clones, about 81% of them singletons. The sample was PBMCs. These receptors were obtained from a man between 18 and 29 years old in good health and CMV-seronegative. Each CDR3 is given with its conserved first and last residue. Clone size is stated in some rows and not others, as once, few, many or a class when expanded.

size: .; V: TRBV27; length: 14; CDR3: CASSLGRSYAEAFF
size: .; V: TRBV9; length: 15; CDR3: CASKSGQGGRWGYTF
size: .; V: TRBV30; length: 14; CDR3: CAWSVRRGWAEQYF
size: .; V: TRBV29-1; length: 11; CDR3: CSARWGPEAFF
size: .; V: TRBV30; length: 13; CDR3: CAGSGQGYTEAFF
size: .; V: TRBV30; length: 15; CDR3: CACGTGATLNYGYTF
size: .; V: TRBV28; length: 16; CDR3: CASSPQTPTGDYGYTF
size: .; V: TRBV2; length: 15; CDR3: CASNGGGTGNQPQHF
size: .; V: TRBV27; length: 14; CDR3: CASSSGLASAEQYF
size: few; V: TRBV5-6; length: 15; CDR3: CASSLGRATYNEQFF
size: .; V: TRBV29-1; length: 11; CDR3: CSVMQGYEQFF
size: .; V: TRBV6-5; length: 14; CDR3: CASSLDRVVEKLFF
size: .; V: TRBV5-1; length: 16; CDR3: CASSLTSQFTLHEQFF
size: .; V: TRBV27; length: 14; CDR3: CASSPGHGTTEAFF
size: once; V: TRBV6-5; length: 15; CDR3: CASSRSGRGTDTQYF
size: .; V: TRBV7-8; length: 15; CDR3: CASSLGLAGAYEQYF
size: .; V: TRBV30; length: 14; CDR3: CAWSSGLTFYGYTF
size: once; V: TRBV9; length: 15; CDR3: CASSVGAGGGNEQFF